The clone carrying this T cell receptor beta chain was seen ten or more times. Its antigen is undetermined. This record belongs to a study of regulatory T cells in long-lasting Graves disease. Time point: persistent/refractory GD, antithyroid drugs over 5 years with positive TRAb. Extracted RNA from PBMCs served as the source of the TCR library. Germline CDR1 is MDHEN and CDR2 is SYDVKM. Unmatched junction bases numbered 8, after V lost 4 bases and J lost 7 bases. The CDR3 has 15 residues. General study results and limits: Relative to new patients (approximately 960), persistent patients exhibited greater sharing of public clonotypes (approximately 2,800).

Arm-PCR with iRepertoire HTBI primers amplified the CDR3 regions for these TCR beta libraries. TCRdb passed the multiplex PCR reads through MiXCR, listing each CDR3 protein once. The repertoire holds 450,000 or so distinct CDR3 sequences, with 20% to 25% as singletons. The sequence was obtained from a female donor with Graves disease. The J gene is TRBJ2-7, the V gene TRBV28; 12 bases map to TRBD1. The material was peripheral blood mononuclear cells (PBMCs), obtained when the disease was refractory, from a patient treated with antithyroid drugs. The CDR3 reads CASSSSGQGAGEQYF. For the CDR3, the DNA is TGTGCCAGCAGTTCCTCGGGACAGGGGGCAGGAGAGCAGTACTTC. Full variable domain (missing parts from reference TRBV28 and TRBJ2-7): DVKVTQSSRYLVKRTGEKVFLECVQDMDHENMFWYRQDPGLGLRLIYFSYDVKMKEKGDIPEGYSVSREKKERFSLILESASTNQTSMYLCASSSSGQGAGEQYFGPGTRLTVT.